This T cell receptor beta chain was recovered during a study of T cells expressing NK-cell markers. Turning to the study itself: Serological testing identified most of the eight sequenced donors as HCMV-seropositive and one as seronegative.

Germline V CDR1 and CDR2: MNHNY, SVGAGI (reference sequence). The CDR3 totals 14 residues. TCRdb re-called the 5' RACE reads; one entry per CDR3 protein, DNA not given. The sample spans about 430,000 distinct CDR3 sequences; the ten largest clones claim 1.4% to 1.5%. This sequence originates from a woman aged 50 to 60 in good health. The chain carries TRBV6-6 and TRBJ1-2. Source material: blood T cells: a sorted CD56 or NKG2C T cell subset, CD4+ or CD8+ T cells, or bulk PBMC T cells (not recorded which). CDR3 sequence: CASTLQHTNYGYTF.